This T cell receptor beta chain was sequenced for a study of T cells in Graves' hyperthyroidism and ophthalmopathy. The source material, RNA transcripts, was used to amplify TCR beta CDR3 regions. The study used the HTBI primer set for a first-round RT-PCR of the TCR CDR3. TCRdb processed the multiplex PCR reads anew with MiXCR; each CDR3 protein has one entry. The table has roughly 720,000 distinct CDR3 sequences, 15% to 20% seen once; the top ten hold around 15%. This clonotype was seen many times. Its antigen remains unknown. Stable Graves' hyperthyroidism denoted no ophthalmopathy progression over 18 months. Clinical symptoms, serum thyroxine and TRAb, thyroid ultrasound and orbital computed tomography together formed the diagnostic basis. 10 ml fresh peripheral blood yielded the PBMCs. Overall study results and limits: Blood also carried most thyroid clonotypes expanded above 0.001.

The length of the CDR3 is 15 residues. Trimming took 7 bases from V and 5 from J; bases not matched to a gene: 10. Per the germline V gene, CDR1 is KGHDR and CDR2 is SFDVKD. The TCR originated in a man aged 50 to 60 with Graves' hyperthyroidism. The specimen sequenced was blood. The chain joins TRBV24-1 to TRBJ2-1; 7 positions match TRBD2. The CDR3 region has the DNA TGTGCCACCAGCTTGGGGGGGGGGTCGGACAATGAGCAGTTCTTC. Residues: CATSLGGGSDNEQFF.